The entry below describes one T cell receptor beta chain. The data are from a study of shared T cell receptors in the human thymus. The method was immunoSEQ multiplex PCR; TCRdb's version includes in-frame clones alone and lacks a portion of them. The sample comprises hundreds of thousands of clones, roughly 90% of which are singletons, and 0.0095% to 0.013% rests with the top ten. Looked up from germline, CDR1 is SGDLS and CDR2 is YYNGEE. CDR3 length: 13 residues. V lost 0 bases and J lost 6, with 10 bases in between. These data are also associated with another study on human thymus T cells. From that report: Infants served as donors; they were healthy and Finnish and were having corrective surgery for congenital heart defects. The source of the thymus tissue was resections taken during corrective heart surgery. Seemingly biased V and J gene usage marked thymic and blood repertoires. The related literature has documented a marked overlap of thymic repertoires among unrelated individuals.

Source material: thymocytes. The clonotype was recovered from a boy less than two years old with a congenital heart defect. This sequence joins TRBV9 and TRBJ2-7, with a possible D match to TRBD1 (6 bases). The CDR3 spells CASSVVGRGEQYF. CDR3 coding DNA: TGTGCCAGCAGCGTAGTTGGCAGGGGCGAGCAGTACTTC.